The rows below give T cell receptor beta chains drawn from one sample of a study of blood T cell repertoires in COVID-19. Sequenced by immunoSEQ multiplex PCR; TCRdb stores in-frame clones only, minus some. The sample lists some 360,000 clones, around nine tenths seen once, with approximately 0.93% in the top ten. Specimen: PBMCs or T cells enriched from blood (not recorded which). These TCRs come from a woman aged 30 to 39 who had been exposed to COVID-19. The CDR3 runs from the conserved cysteine through the conserved F or W. Only part of the rows carry a size: once, few, many, or a class if the clone is expanded.

clone size: few; J gene: TRBJ1-2; V gene: TRBV28; CDR3 protein: CASTTGQGSGYTF
clone size: NA; J gene: TRBJ1-5; V gene: TRBV10-2; CDR3 protein: CASSERGGWNQPQHF
clone size: NA; J gene: TRBJ2-5; V gene: TRBV19; CDR3 protein: CASSIDLTGLTETQYF
clone size: NA; J gene: TRBJ1-2; V gene: TRBV6-4; CDR3 protein: CASRAGPHHGYTF
clone size: NA; J gene: TRBJ2-1; V gene: TRBV3-1/TRBV3-2; CDR3 protein: CASSQGLGDEQFF
clone size: many; J gene: TRBJ2-7; V gene: TRBV29-1; CDR3 protein: CSARGGDIGEQYF
clone size: NA; J gene: TRBJ1-3; V gene: TRBV3-1/TRBV3-2; CDR3 protein: CASSQRDREGTIYF
clone size: NA; J gene: TRBJ1-1; V gene: TRBV6-1; CDR3 protein: CASSDHLGGVDTEAFF
clone size: NA; J gene: TRBJ2-7; V gene: TRBV2; CDR3 protein: CASSEGLARGNEQYF
clone size: NA; J gene: TRBJ1-5; V gene: TRBV7-9; CDR3 protein: CASSPGQGRPNQPQHF
clone size: NA; J gene: TRBJ2-1; V gene: TRBV10-1; CDR3 protein: CASSPGQGRDEQFF
clone size: NA; J gene: TRBJ1-1; V gene: TRBV7-9; CDR3 protein: CASSFITGGSGTEAFF
clone size: NA; J gene: TRBJ2-7; V gene: TRBV28; CDR3 protein: CATTSESEQYF
clone size: NA; J gene: TRBJ1-3; V gene: TRBV19; CDR3 protein: CASTRGQEKGNTIYF
clone size: NA; J gene: TRBJ1-1; V gene: TRBV27; CDR3 protein: CASSPGVVAEAFF
clone size: NA; J gene: TRBJ1-4; V gene: TRBV28; CDR3 protein: CASRSVERAEEKLFF
clone size: once; J gene: TRBJ2-1; V gene: TRBV4-1; CDR3 protein: CASSQADRDNEQFF
clone size: NA; J gene: TRBJ1-6; V gene: TRBV6-1; CDR3 protein: CASSETGTGGSPLHF
clone size: NA; J gene: TRBJ2-2; V gene: TRBV28; CDR3 protein: CASSLQGPTGELFF
clone size: few; J gene: TRBJ1-3; V gene: TRBV7-2; CDR3 protein: CASSLTGGYAGNTIYF
clone size: once; J gene: TRBJ1-2; V gene: TRBV19; CDR3 protein: CASRYDSSENYGYTF
clone size: few; J gene: TRBJ1-2; V gene: TRBV21-1; CDR3 protein: CASSIPVLTGNYGYTF
clone size: NA; J gene: TRBJ1-2; V gene: TRBV30; CDR3 protein: CAWSVGGWDGYTF
clone size: NA; J gene: TRBJ1-6; V gene: TRBV18; CDR3 protein: CASSPPGLLLHF
clone size: NA; J gene: TRBJ1-1; V gene: TRBV4-1; CDR3 protein: CASSHIDRGRKTEAFF
clone size: NA; J gene: TRBJ2-4; V gene: TRBV10-3; CDR3 protein: CAISERGGETGNIQYF
clone size: few; J gene: TRBJ2-7; V gene: TRBV3-1/TRBV3-2; CDR3 protein: CASSQDDSAAYEQYF
clone size: NA; J gene: TRBJ1-1; V gene: TRBV19; CDR3 protein: CASSILTANTEAFF